One sample yielded the 14 T cell receptor beta chains listed below, sequenced in a study of Ad26.COV2.S vaccination and SARS-CoV-2 variants. Some clones are missing from TCRdb's copy, which holds only in-frame ones; the method was immunoSEQ multiplex PCR. The table has fewer than 500,000 clones, 90% seen once. This sample's treatment: around 19 received Ad26.COV2.S at low or high dose, single or two shots; 5 received placebo; per-sample allocation not given. Vaccine and placebo recipients were sampled on day 63 after the first injection. This specimen was peripheral blood, taken in a trial of Ad26.COV2.S vaccine versus placebo. All receptors come from a person between 18 and 59 years old who received the Ad26.COV2.S COVID-19 vaccine or a placebo.

The chain couples TRBV5-1 to TRBJ2-3, with D possibly matching TRBD2 (6 bases). This CDR3 has 14 amino acids. Trimming stripped 0 bases from V and 6 bases from J, with 11 bases between. Looked up from germline, CDR1 is SGHRS and CDR2 is YFSETQ. In DNA, the CDR3 is TGCGCCAGCAGCTTGGAGGGAGGAGAGGATACGCAGTATTTT. As protein: CASSLEGGEDTQYF.

The DNA for the CDR3 is TGTGCCAGCAGTCGTGAAGAGACCCAGTACTTC. This gives the protein CASSREETQYF. The chain combines TRBV6-5 with TRBJ2-5; D gene unclear. CDR1 is MNHEY and CDR2 is SVGAGI in the germline V gene. V lost 5 bases to trimming and J lost 3 bases, with 4 bases between them. The CDR3 is 11 amino acids.

The chain joins TRBV5-1 to TRBJ2-5, with TRBD1 matching over 10 bases. The CDR3 runs to 15 residues. The junction had 7 bases not matched to a gene; V was cut back by 4 bases and J by 4 bases. Germline CDR1 reads SGHRS; CDR2 reads YFSETQ. The CDR3 protein is CASSTRTGGGETQYF. The CDR3 coding sequence is TGCGCCAGCAGCACTAGGACAGGGGGTGGAGAGACCCAGTACTTC.

This chain uses TRBV27 with TRBJ1-2; possibly TRBD1 for D (5 bases). Trimming cost V 4 bases and J 4 bases, with 10 bases left between them. The CDR3 has 13 residues. Germline lookup yields CDR1 MNHEY and CDR2 SMNVEV (reference sequence). The CDR3 sequence is CASSSVGAYGYTF. The CDR3 DNA is TGTGCCAGCAGTTCGGTAGGGGCCTATGGCTACACCTTC.

This clone was observed once. The chain is built from TRBV2 and TRBJ2-7, with D possibly called TRBD1 or TRBD2 (5 bases each). Trimming shortened V by 6 bases and J by 5 bases, and 11 bases separated the two germline ends. The CDR3 is made up of 12 amino acids. Germline CDR1 and CDR2: SNHLY and FYNNEI. The CDR3 sequence: CASRGDPNEQYF. Here the CDR3 DNA reads TGTGCCAGCAGGGGGGACCCCAACGAGCAGTACTTC.

This clone was recorded a few times. This chain connects TRBV5-1 to TRBJ2-7; 7 bases map to TRBD1. This CDR3 region has 14 residues. Trimming at V came to 2 bases and at J to 6 bases, leaving 8 bases not matched to a gene. Per germline, CDR1 SGHRS and CDR2 YFSETQ. The CDR3 DNA reads TGCGCCAGCAGCTTCGGGACAGCGCCTGCCGAGCAGTACTTC. Its translation: CASSFGTAPAEQYF.

The rearrangement links TRBV7-2 to TRBJ2-1; 12 positions agree with TRBD2. The CDR3 is 17 residues long. In germline, CDR1 is SGHTA, CDR2 FQGNSA. V trimming: 2 bases; J trimming: 4 bases; junction bases outside the gene matches: 6. CDR3 bases: TGTGCCAGCAGCTTACTTACTAGCGGGAGGAGGTACAATGAGCAGTTCTTC. Translated, it gives CASSLLTSGRRYNEQFF.

The V call is TRBV27, the J call TRBJ2-3; 9 bases match TRBD1. The ends lost 3 bases at V and 0 bases at J; junction bases unmatched: 10. Germline V gene sequence: CDR1 MNHEY, CDR2 SMNVEV (reference sequence). This CDR3 is built from 18 residues. CDR3 region: CASSFIQGARTSTDTQYF. CDR3 bases: TGTGCCAGCAGTTTTATACAGGGGGCCCGCACTAGCACAGATACGCAGTATTTT.

The chain carries TRBV28 and TRBJ2-1; D gene unclear. The germline gives CDR1 MDHEN, CDR2 SYDVKM. Trimming cost V 5 bases and J 6 bases, with 11 bases left between them. This CDR3 contains 13 residues. CDR3 amino acids: CASSTSQTNEQFF. In nucleotides, the CDR3 is TGTGCCAGCAGTACCAGCCAAACCAATGAGCAGTTCTTC.

This clone was observed once. V and J are TRBV7-2 and TRBJ2-7, with TRBD1 matching 7 bases. CDR1 is SGHTA, CDR2 FQGNSA, per germline. The trim removed 0 bases at V and 6 bases at J, leaving 11 bases unmatched. There are 16 residues in the CDR3. CDR3 loop: CASSLALRGMMSEQYF. CDR3 nucleotides: TGTGCCAGCAGCTTAGCGCTCAGGGGGATGATGAGCGAGCAGTACTTC.

The chain joins TRBV29-1 to TRBJ2-3; 12 nucleotides line up with TRBD2. Per germline, CDR1 SQVTM and CDR2 ANQGSEA. V lost 3 bases, J lost 1 base, and 2 bases stayed unmatched. The CDR3 consists of 15 residues. The CDR3 loop is CSVDGLAGRTDTQYF. In nucleotides, the CDR3 is TGCAGCGTTGATGGACTAGCGGGACGCACAGATACGCAGTATTTT.

J is TRBJ1-2 and V is TRBV27, with D possibly being TRBD1 (6 bases). The germline V and J ends were trimmed by 4 bases and 4 bases, with 19 bases remaining between them. The CDR3 is made up of 16 amino acids. The germline gives CDR1 MNHEY, CDR2 SMNVEV (reference sequence). The CDR3 here is CASSSVRGGRSYGYTF. In DNA, the CDR3 is TGTGCCAGCAGTTCCGTTAGGGGGGGCCGGAGCTATGGCTACACCTTC.

The V and J genes are TRBV6-2 or TRBV6-3 and TRBJ1-1; no reliable D call. CDR3 length: 14 amino acids. V was pared by 0 bases and J by 2 bases, with 7 bases between. From germline, CDR1 is MNHEY and CDR2 SVGEGT. As DNA, the CDR3 is TGTGCCAGCAGTTACTCAGGAACCAACACTGAAGCTTTCTTT. Translated, it gives CASSYSGTNTEAFF.

The chain has TRBV7-9 and TRBJ2-3; D not certain. Trimming shortened V by 5 bases and J by 6 bases, and 6 bases separated the two germline ends. The CDR3 sequence is 11 residues long. Germline CDR1 SEHNR, CDR2 FQNEAQ (reference sequence). The CDR3 sequence is CASSPRDTQYF. The CDR3 nucleotides are TGTGCCAGCAGCCCTCGGGATACGCAGTATTTT.